These 11 T cell receptor beta chains were sequenced from one sample in a study of T cell responses to AZD1222 COVID-19 vaccine. Profiled with immunoSEQ multiplex PCR; TCRdb holds only in-frame clones, not every one. The sample yields tens of thousands of clones, about 88% seen once. This specimen was peripheral blood, taken 28 days after the second AZD1222 dose. The receptors originated from an adult who received the AZD1222 COVID-19 vaccine.

The V call is TRBV5-1, the J call TRBJ1-4; TRBD1 might be the D (5 bases). V was cut by 4 bases and J by 8 bases, with 18 bases left in between. This CDR3 has 15 amino acids. The V gene's germline CDR1 is SGHRS and CDR2 YFSETQ. In DNA form, the CDR3 reads TGCGCCAGCAGCGGAACAGGCGGGGCTGACGAAAAACTGTTTTTT. This gives the protein CASSGTGGADEKLFF.

This chain connects TRBV4-2 to TRBJ2-7, with a tentative D call TRBD2 (6 bases). The CDR3 sequence is 16 residues long. CDR1 and CDR2 (germline): LGHNA, YNFKEQ. Trimming removed 0 bases from V and 6 bases from J, with 18 bases in between. Written as DNA, the CDR3 is TGTGCCAGCAGCCAAGATGGTTTGGGGGGACCGGGCGAGCAGTACTTC. Residues: CASSQDGLGGPGEQYF.

The chain combines TRBV3-1 (or the pseudogene TRBV3-2) with TRBJ2-7; D may correspond to TRBD1 or TRBD2 (6 bases each). Germline V gene lookup returns CDR1 LGHDT and CDR2 YNNKEL (reference sequence). Trimming removed 0 bases at V and 6 bases at J, with 12 bases between. The CDR3 runs 14 residues. CDR3 sequence (DNA): TGTGCCAGCAGCCAAGATAGGGGGGCGGCCGAGCAGTACTTC. It specifies CASSQDRGAAEQYF.

This chain links TRBV6-5 with TRBJ2-7; D unresolved. There are 11 residues in the CDR3. Germline lookup yields CDR1 MNHEY and CDR2 SVGAGI. Between the trimmed V and J ends, which lost 4 bases and 12 bases, there was a span of 13 bases. CDR3 protein: CASSSASRLYF. As DNA, the CDR3 is TGTGCCAGCAGTTCCGCGTCCAGGCTGTACTTC.

CDR3 region: CASSSPGQGAESPLHF. The CDR3 DNA is TGTGCCAGCAGTTCGCCGGGACAGGGCGCCGAATCACCCCTCCACTTT. This sequence joins TRBV6-6 and TRBJ1-6, with TRBD1 matching over 9 bases. In germline, CDR1 is MNHNY, CDR2 SVGAGI (reference sequence). Trimming at V came to 4 bases and at J to 10 bases, leaving 11 bases not matched to a gene. The CDR3 extends over 16 amino acids.

The chain joins TRBV6-1 to TRBJ2-7; no definite D call. The CDR3 has 16 residues. Germline CDR1 is MNHNS and CDR2 is SASEGT. Trimming cost V 2 bases and J 3 bases, with 17 bases left between them. The CDR3 region is CASSELTRTFDYEQYF. CDR3 nucleotide sequence: TGTGCCAGCAGTGAACTCACCAGAACCTTTGACTACGAGCAGTACTTC.

The chain uses TRBV9 and TRBJ1-2; 9 bases line up with TRBD1. The CDR3 is 14 amino acids. CDR1 is SGDLS, CDR2 YYNGEE, per germline. V was pared by 3 bases and J by 2 bases, with 2 bases of the junction left unmatched. The CDR3 here is CASSGDRVNYGYTF. The CDR3 DNA reads TGTGCCAGCAGCGGGGACAGGGTGAACTATGGCTACACCTTC.

V is TRBV6-7 and J is TRBJ1-1, with 9 bases that match TRBD1. TRBV6-7 is assigned to the ORF class and has an uncertain function. Trimming removed 5 bases from V and 0 bases from J; junction bases left unmatched: 10. The CDR3 sequence is 17 residues long. The CDR3 DNA reads as TGTGCCAGCAGTACCTACAGGGGGCCTTCTCTGAACACTGAAGCTTTCTTT. It is translated as CASSTYRGPSLNTEAFF.

This chain connects TRBV19 to TRBJ2-2; no clear D gene. V dropped 7 bases and J dropped 7 bases, with 16 bases sitting between them. This CDR3 has 14 residues. Germline loops: CDR1 LNHDA, CDR2 SQIVND (reference sequence). CDR3 coding DNA: TGTGCCAGTAATCCCAAACTTAACGTCGGGGAGCTGTTTTTT. This encodes CASNPKLNVGELFF.

For this clone: Within the sample, other DNA sequences also encode this same CDR3. The chain uses TRBV6-4 and TRBJ2-2; 7 bases agree with TRBD1. The CDR3 totals 15 residues. The V and J ends lost 4 bases and 2 bases, in that order; junction bases with no gene match: 4. Germline assignment: CDR1 MRHNA and CDR2 SNTAGT. In DNA form, the CDR3 reads TGTGCCAGCAGTGCCACAGGGGCCAACACCGGGGAGCTGTTTTTT. Translating it yields CASSATGANTGELFF.

The chain couples TRBV24-1 to TRBJ1-5; perhaps TRBD1 as D (6 bases). From germline, CDR1 is KGHDR and CDR2 SFDVKD. This CDR3 region has 13 residues. V was shortened by 10 bases and J by 5 bases, with 14 bases between the two germline ends. Here the CDR3 reads CATQTTGHQPQHF. In DNA, the CDR3 is TGTGCCACACAGACGACAGGTCATCAGCCCCAGCATTTT.